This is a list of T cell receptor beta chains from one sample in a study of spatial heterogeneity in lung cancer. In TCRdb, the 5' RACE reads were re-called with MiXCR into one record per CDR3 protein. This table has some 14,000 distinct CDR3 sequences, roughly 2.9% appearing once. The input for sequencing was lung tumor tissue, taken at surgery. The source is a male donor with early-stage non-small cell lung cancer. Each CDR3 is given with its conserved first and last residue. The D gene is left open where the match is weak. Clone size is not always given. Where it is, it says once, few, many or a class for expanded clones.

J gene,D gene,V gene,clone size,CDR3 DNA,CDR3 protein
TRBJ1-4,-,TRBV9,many,TGTGCCAGCAGCCCCGAGGGCAGGAATAATGAAAAACTGTTTTTT,CASSPEGRNNEKLFF
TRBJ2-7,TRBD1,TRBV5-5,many,TGTGCCAGCAGCCTCTCCGGGACAGCGAACTCGCGTTTGGTTGACTTC,CASSLSGTANSRLVDF
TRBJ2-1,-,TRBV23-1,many,TGCGCCAGCAGTCAATGTGAGGGACGCTCCTACAATGAGCAGTTCTTC,CASSQCEGRSYNEQFF
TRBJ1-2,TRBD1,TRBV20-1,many,TGCAGTGCTAGTGGGGACAGGGTGAGGAGCCCTCCGGATGGCTACACCTTC,CSASGDRVRSPPDGYTF
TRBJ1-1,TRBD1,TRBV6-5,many,TGTGCCAGCAGTTACTCAGGACAGGGGTCTACTGAAGCTTTCTTT,CASSYSGQGSTEAFF
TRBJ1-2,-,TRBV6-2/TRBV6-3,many,TGTGCCAGCAGTTACGCCCGCAGACAGGTTACTAACTATGGCTACACCTTC,CASSYARRQVTNYGYTF
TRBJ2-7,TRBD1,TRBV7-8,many,TGTGCCAGCAGCGGGAGGACAGGGTCTTACTACGAGCAGTACTTC,CASSGRTGSYYEQYF
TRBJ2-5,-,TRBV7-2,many,TGTGCCAGCAGCTTAGTGTGGTACCAAGAGACCCAGTACTTC,CASSLVWYQETQYF
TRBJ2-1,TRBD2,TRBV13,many,TGTGCCAGCAGCTTAGTTCCTAGCGGGGGGGCTAACGGTGAGCAGTTCTTC,CASSLVPSGGANGEQFF
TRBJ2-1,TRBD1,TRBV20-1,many,TGCAGTGCTAGGGGGTGGGACAGGGGGAACAATGAGCAGTTCTTC,CSARGWDRGNNEQFF
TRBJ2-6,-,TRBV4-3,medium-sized,TGCGCCAGCAGCCAAGGCGGGATACGGGCGTCTGGGGCCAACGTCCTGACTTTC,CASSQGGIRASGANVLTF
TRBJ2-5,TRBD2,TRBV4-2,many,TGTGCCAGCAGCCAAGATCTGCGGGGCCGGGGGGGGAGCCAGTACTTC,CASSQDLRGRGGSQYF
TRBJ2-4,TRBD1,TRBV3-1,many,TGTGCCAGCAGCGAGGACAGGGCGAACATTCAGTACTTC,CASSEDRANIQYF
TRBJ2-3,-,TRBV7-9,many,TGTGCCAGCAGTGCCCTCGCGGGGGCCGGGCCAGATACGCAGTATTTT,CASSALAGAGPDTQYF
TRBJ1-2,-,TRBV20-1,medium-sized,TGCAGTGCTAGAAATACGATTCGGGGAGCTAACTATGGCTACACCTTC,CSARNTIRGANYGYTF
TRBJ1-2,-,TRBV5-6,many,TGTGCCAGCAGCTTGGTGGCAGCGAGGACTAACTATGGCTACACCTTC,CASSLVAARTNYGYTF
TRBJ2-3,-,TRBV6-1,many,TGTGCCAGCGGGGAAGGGGGACCCCACCAGTATTTT,CASGEGGPHQYF
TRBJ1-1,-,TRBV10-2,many,TGCGCCAGCAGTCCTGATTGGGGGGCGGCTTTCTTT,CASSPDWGAAFF
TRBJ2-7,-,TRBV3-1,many,TGTGCCAGCAGCCTCTACGGTCCCTACGAGCAGTACTTC,CASSLYGPYEQYF
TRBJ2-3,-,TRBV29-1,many,TGCAGCGGGAGAGGGACCCAGAAAGATACGCAGTATTTT,CSGRGTQKDTQYF
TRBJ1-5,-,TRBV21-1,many,TGTGCCAGCATGGGTCCTTTCGATCAGCCCCAGCATTTT,CASMGPFDQPQHF
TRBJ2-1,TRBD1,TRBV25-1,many,TGTGCCAGCAGTGCGCCGGGACAGGGTAGCTCCTACAATGAGCAGTTCTTC,CASSAPGQGSSYNEQFF
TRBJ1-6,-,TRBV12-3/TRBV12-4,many,TGTGCCAGCAGTTTGGAAGGGAGGTGGAATTCACCCCTCCACTTT,CASSLEGRWNSPLHF
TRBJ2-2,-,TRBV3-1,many,TGTGCCAGCAGCCAAGTTGAGAGCGTTCGCGGCGGGGAGCTGTTTTTT,CASSQVESVRGGELFF
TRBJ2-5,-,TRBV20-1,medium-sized,TGCAGTGCTAAGGGTGGTGACAGGACCTATTTCCAAGAGACCCAGTACTTC,CSAKGGDRTYFQETQYF
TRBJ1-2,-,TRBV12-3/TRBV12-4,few,TGTGCCAGCAGTGATAGGGGAGGCTACACCTTC,CASSDRGGYTF
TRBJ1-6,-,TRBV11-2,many,TGTGCCAGCAGCTTAGCCAGACAAGGAAATTCACCCCTCCACTTT,CASSLARQGNSPLHF
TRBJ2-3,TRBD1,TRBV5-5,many,TGTGCCAGCAGCGGAGACAGGGGGCGAGATACGCAGTATTTT,CASSGDRGRDTQYF
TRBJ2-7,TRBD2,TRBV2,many,TGTGGCAGCAGTGAAGCGCTGAGAGCGGGGGGCCCCTACGAGCAGTACTTC,CGSSEALRAGGPYEQYF
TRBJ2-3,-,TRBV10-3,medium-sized,TGTGCCGCAAACCCAGGGGTAGACACAGATACGCAGTATTTT,CAANPGVDTDTQYF
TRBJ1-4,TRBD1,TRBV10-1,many,TGCGCCAGGGACAGGGCAACTAATGAAAAACTGTTTTTT,CARDRATNEKLFF
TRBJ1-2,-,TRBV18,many,TGTGCCAGCTCACCAGGGATACTTGACTACACCTTC,CASSPGILDYTF
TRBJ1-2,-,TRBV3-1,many,TGTGCCAGCAGCGGACGGCCCCCTAACCTTAACTATGGCTACACCTTC,CASSGRPPNLNYGYTF
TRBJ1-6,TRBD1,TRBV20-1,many,TGCAGTGCTAGAGCCGACAGGGGGTTGCACTTT,CSARADRGLHF
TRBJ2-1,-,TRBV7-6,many,TGTGCCAGCAGCTTGGGGAGTGAGGGACTTAATGAGCAGTTCTTC,CASSLGSEGLNEQFF
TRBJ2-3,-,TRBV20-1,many,TGCAGTGCTAGGTCTGACTTTCCAAGCACAGATACGCAGTATTTT,CSARSDFPSTDTQYF
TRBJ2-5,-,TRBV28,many,TGTGCCAGCAGTTACAGGTTAGAGACCCAGTACTTC,CASSYRLETQYF
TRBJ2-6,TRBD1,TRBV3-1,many,TGTGCCAGCAGCCGAGGGACAGCTGGTTCTGGGGCCAACGTCCTGACTTTC,CASSRGTAGSGANVLTF
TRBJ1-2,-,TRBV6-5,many,TGTGCCAGCAGTCCTCTCAGGGGCCGGAGCTATGGCTACACCTTC,CASSPLRGRSYGYTF
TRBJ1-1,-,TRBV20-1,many,TGCAGTGCTAGAGGGGGTGTCAACACTGAAGCTTTCTTT,CSARGGVNTEAFF
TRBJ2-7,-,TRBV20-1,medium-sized,TGCAGTGCTAGGGGCAGGGGTCTCTACGAGCAGTACTTC,CSARGRGLYEQYF
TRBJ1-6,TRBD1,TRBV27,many,TGTGCCAGCAGCCTATCCGGGACAGGGGGTTCACCCCTCCACTTT,CASSLSGTGGSPLHF
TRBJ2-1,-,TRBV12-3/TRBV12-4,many,TGTGCCAGCAGTTCCCCAGGGTGGGTCAATGAGCAGTTCTTC,CASSSPGWVNEQFF
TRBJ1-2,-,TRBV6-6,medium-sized,TGTGCCAGCACCTACCCCTCCATGGTACAAGCCAACTATGGCTACACCTTC,CASTYPSMVQANYGYTF
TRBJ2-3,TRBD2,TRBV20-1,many,TGCAGTGCTAGAGGAGTGTGGAAGGGGCTAGCGGGGGGGTCTAGCACAGATACGCAGTATTTT,CSARGVWKGLAGGSSTDTQYF
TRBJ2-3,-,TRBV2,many,TGTGCCAGCTCAGGCAGGGCCCGCCGCTCAGATACGCAGTATTTT,CASSGRARRSDTQYF
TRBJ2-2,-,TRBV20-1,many,TGCAGTGCTAGTAGGACGCGGGGCACCGGGGAGCTGTTTTTT,CSASRTRGTGELFF
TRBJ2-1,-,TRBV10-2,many,TGCGCCAGCAGTGAGCAAGGGAGGCTGGGGGAGCAGTTCTTC,CASSEQGRLGEQFF
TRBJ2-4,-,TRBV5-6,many,TGTGCCAGCAGCTCTGACTTAAACATTCAGTACTTC,CASSSDLNIQYF
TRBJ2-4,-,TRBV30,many,TGTGCCTGGAGTCCAGGGGTCTACCGAAACATTCAGTACTTC,CAWSPGVYRNIQYF
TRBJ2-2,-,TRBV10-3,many,TGTGCCATCAGTGAGGTGGCGAACACCGGGGAGCTGTTTTTT,CAISEVANTGELFF
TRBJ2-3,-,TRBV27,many,TGTGCCAGCAGGACTACCACCAAACATACGCAGTATTTT,CASRTTTKHTQYF
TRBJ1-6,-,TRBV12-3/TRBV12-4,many,TGTGCCAGCAGTTTCAGCTCCTATAATTCACCCCTCCACTTT,CASSFSSYNSPLHF
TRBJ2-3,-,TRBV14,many,TGTGCCAGCAGCCCGAAGACCCGGCGGGATACGCAGTATTTT,CASSPKTRRDTQYF
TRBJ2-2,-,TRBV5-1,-,TGCGCCAGCAGCTTGGACACGGAACACGGGGAGCTGTTTTTT,CASSLDTEHGELFF
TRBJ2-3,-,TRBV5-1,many,TGCGCCAGCAGCTTGGGCCTTCGTCGGGGTACAGATACGCAGTATTTT,CASSLGLRRGTDTQYF
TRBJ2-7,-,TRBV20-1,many,TGCAGTGCTAGAGATACGGCCCCGTACGAGCAGTACTTC,CSARDTAPYEQYF
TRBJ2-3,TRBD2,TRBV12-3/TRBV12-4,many,TGTGCCAGCAGCGCGGGGGGCCACACAGATACGCAGTATTTT,CASSAGGHTDTQYF